This T cell receptor (beta chain) was sequenced for a study of blood T cell repertoires in COVID-19. Study-level information: Both acute and convalescent COVID-19 samples were obtained from the United States, Italy and Spain. Sources were T cells, B-cell-depleted T cells, or PBMCs; the material itself was cDNA or gDNA.

In the original processing: Cell counts per sample came from amplifying reference gene primers. Produced via immunoSEQ multiplex PCR; TCRdb's table is partial and in-frame only. D and trimming were read from the DNA, whereas the V and J calls and clone size are those reported in that table. Of about 200,000 clones in the sample, roughly 80% are singletons; the top ten hold more than 7%. Deletions cut 5 bases from V and 5 bases from J, with 16 bases between. The CDR3 runs to 16 residues. Germline V lookup: CDR1 SGHAT, CDR2 FQNNGV. This chain links TRBV11-2 with TRBJ1-6; no reliable D call. The sample consisted of peripheral blood. The TCR comes from a woman in her 70s with acute or convalescent COVID-19. The CDR3 bases are TGTGCCAGCAGCCCCCGGTTGGCAGCGAATAATTCACCCCTCCACTTT. Translating gives CASSPRLAANNSPLHF.